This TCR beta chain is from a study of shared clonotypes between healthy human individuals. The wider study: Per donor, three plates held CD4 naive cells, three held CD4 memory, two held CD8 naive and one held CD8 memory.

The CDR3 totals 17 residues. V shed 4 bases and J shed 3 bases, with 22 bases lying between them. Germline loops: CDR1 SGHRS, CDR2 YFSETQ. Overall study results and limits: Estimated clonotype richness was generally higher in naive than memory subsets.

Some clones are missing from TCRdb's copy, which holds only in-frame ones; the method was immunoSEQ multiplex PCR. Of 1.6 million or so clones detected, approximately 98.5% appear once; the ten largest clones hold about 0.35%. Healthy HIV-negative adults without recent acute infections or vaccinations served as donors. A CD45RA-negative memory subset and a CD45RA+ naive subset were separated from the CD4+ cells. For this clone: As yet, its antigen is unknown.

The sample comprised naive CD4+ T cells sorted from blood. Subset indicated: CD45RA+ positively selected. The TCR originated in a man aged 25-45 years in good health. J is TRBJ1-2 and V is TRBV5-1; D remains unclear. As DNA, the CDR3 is TGCGCCAGCAGCAGCAATCACGGGCCGCCGGGCGACTATGGCTACACCTTC. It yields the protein CASSSNHGPPGDYGYTF.